This TCR beta chain was documented in a study of blood T cells in healthy people across ages. General study points: Age showed a roughly linear inverse relationship with TCR beta diversity per million T cells. Expanded clonotype shifts may have been confounded, as the donors had an unknown CMV status.

Primers used in a second PCR of roughly 6 to 11 cycles were a sample-barcoded 5' primer and a J-beta primer mix. Every cDNA was tagged by a template-switch adaptor with 12 random nucleotides. TCRdb called the 5' RACE reads again in MiXCR, with one record for every CDR3 protein. This table holds 600,000 or so distinct CDR3 sequences, approximately 30% found once. Ten or more counts support this clonotype. Its antigen is not identified. This CDR3 has 13 amino acids. Per germline, CDR1 LGHDT and CDR2 YNNKEL (reference sequence). V was clipped by 7 bases and J by 4 bases; unmatched bases: 5. Ten milliliters of peripheral blood were drawn from each donor.

This sequence joins TRBV3-1 and TRBJ1-2, with 8 bases identical to TRBD1. The TCR was taken from a woman of 80 years or more in good health. Sequences were obtained from blood. Here the CDR3 DNA reads TGTGCCAGCAAGGACAGGGTCGGCTATGGCTACACCTTC. This translates into CASKDRVGYGYTF.